The T cell receptor (beta chain) described here comes from a study of T cell responses to AZD1222 COVID-19 vaccine. Germline CDR1 reads MNHEY; CDR2 reads SMNVEV (reference sequence). The CDR3 is 17 residues long. On this clone itself: One end of the junction varies from germline; a read error may be responsible.

TCRdb's table, derived via immunoSEQ multiplex PCR, lists solely in-frame clones and lacks some. This table holds over 110,000 clones, roughly 93% found once. The sequencing used peripheral blood, collected 28 days after the second AZD1222 dose. V and J are TRBV27 and TRBJ1-1; 11 nucleotides agree with TRBD1. The origin of this receptor is an adult who received the AZD1222 COVID-19 vaccine. As DNA, the CDR3 is TGTACCAGCCGCCTCCCGGGACAGGGGGAAAGTGGTACTGAAGCTTTCTTT. Its protein product is CTSRLPGQGESGTEAFF.